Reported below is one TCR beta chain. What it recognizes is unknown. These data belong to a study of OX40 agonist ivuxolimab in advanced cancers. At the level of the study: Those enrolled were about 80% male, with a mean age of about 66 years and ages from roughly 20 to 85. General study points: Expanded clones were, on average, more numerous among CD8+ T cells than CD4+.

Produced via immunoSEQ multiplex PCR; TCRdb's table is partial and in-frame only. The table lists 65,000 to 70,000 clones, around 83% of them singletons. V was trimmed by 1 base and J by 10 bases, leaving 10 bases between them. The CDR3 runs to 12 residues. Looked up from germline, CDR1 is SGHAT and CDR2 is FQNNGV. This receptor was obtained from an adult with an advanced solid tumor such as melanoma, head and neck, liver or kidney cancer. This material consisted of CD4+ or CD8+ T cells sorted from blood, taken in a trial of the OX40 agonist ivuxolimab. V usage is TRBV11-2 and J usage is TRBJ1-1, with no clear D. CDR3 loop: CASSLVGQRAFF. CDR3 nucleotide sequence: TGTGCCAGCAGCTTAGTTGGGCAGAGAGCTTTCTTT.